The clone carrying this T cell receptor (beta chain) was counted at least ten times. This entry belongs to a study of blood T cells in healthy people across ages. Using a J-beta primer mix together with a sample-barcoded 5' primer, a second PCR was run for about 6 to 12 cycles. TCRdb itself ran the 5' RACE reads through MiXCR, one entry per CDR3 protein. The sample shows 800,000 to 950,000 distinct CDR3 sequences, 25% to 35% of them seen only once. Each donor had about 9.6 milliliters of peripheral blood drawn. The CDR3 has 15 amino acids. From germline, CDR1 is SGHRS and CDR2 YFSETQ. Trimming cost V 2 bases and J 7 bases; bases outside gene matches: 6. This same sample was also taken into another study, of T cells of mothers and their children. Per that study: When mothers and children were related, their normalized repertoire overlap, which was always slightly higher, did not differ significantly from that of unrelated pairs.

The source material was blood. The receptor was isolated from a woman in her thirties or forties in good health. The V call is TRBV5-1, the J call TRBJ1-2, with 12 bases that match TRBD1. For the CDR3, the DNA is TGCGCCAGCAGCTTACCCGGGACAGGGGGCGCTGGCTACACCTTC. This encodes CASSLPGTGGAGYTF.